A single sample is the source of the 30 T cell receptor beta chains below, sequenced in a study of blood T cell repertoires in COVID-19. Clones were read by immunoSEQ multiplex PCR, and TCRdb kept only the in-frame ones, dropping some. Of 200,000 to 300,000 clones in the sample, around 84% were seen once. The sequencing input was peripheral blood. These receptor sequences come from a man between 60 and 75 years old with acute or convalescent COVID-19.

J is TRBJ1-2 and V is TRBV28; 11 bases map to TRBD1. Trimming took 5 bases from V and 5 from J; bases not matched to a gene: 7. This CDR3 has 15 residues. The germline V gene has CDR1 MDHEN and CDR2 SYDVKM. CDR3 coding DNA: TGTGCCAGCAGTCCCCGGGACAGGGGGTCTTATGGCTACACCTTC. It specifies CASSPRDRGSYGYTF.

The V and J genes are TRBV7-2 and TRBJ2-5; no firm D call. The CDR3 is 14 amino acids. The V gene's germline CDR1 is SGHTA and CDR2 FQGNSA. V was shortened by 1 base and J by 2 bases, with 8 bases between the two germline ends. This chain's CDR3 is CASSLVLFQETQYF. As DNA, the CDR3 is TGTGCCAGCAGCTTAGTACTATTTCAAGAGACCCAGTACTTC.

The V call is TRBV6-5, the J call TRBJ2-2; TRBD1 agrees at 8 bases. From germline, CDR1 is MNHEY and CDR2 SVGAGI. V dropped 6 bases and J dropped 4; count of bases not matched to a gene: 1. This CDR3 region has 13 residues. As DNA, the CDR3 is TGTGCCAGCAGCGACAGGGGCACCGGGGAGCTGTTTTTT. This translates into CASSDRGTGELFF.

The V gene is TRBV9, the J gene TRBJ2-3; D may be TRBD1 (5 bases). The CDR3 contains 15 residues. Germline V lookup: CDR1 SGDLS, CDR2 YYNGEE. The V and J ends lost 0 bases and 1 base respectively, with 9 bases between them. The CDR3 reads CASSVGGRGTDTQYF. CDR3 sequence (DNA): TGTGCCAGCAGCGTAGGGGGCAGAGGCACAGATACGCAGTATTTT.

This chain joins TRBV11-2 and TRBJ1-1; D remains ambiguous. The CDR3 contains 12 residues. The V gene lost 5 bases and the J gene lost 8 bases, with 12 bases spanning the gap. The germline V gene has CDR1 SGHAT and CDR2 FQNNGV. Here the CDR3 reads CASSRSGEEAFF. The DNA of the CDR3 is TGTGCCAGCAGCCGTTCAGGCGAGGAAGCTTTCTTT. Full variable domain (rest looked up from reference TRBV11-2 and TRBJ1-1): EAGVAQSPRYKIIEKRQSVAFWCNPISGHATLYWYQQILGQGPKLLIQFQNNGVVDDSQLPKDRFSAERLKGVDSTLKIQPAKLEDSAVYLCASSRSGEEAFFGQGTRLTVV.

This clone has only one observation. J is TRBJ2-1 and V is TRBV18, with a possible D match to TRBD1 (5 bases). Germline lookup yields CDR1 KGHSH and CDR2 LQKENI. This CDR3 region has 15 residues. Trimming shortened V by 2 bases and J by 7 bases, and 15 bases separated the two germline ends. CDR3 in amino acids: CASSPGAGLLNEQFF. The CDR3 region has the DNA TGTGCCAGCTCACCAGGGGCAGGCCTTCTGAATGAGCAGTTCTTC.

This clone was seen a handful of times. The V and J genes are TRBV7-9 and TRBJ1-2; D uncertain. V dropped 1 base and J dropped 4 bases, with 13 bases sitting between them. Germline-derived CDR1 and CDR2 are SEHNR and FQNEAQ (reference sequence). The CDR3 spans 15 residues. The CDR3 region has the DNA TGTGCCAGCAGCTTAGGGACCGCCGAGGGCTATGGCTACACCTTC. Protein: CASSLGTAEGYGYTF.

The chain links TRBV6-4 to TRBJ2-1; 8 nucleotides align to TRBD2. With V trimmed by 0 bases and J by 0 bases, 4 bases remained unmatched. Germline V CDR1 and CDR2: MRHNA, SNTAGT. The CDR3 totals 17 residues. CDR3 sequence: CASSDSMTSASYNEQFF. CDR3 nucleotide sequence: TGTGCCAGCAGTGACTCGATGACTAGCGCCTCCTACAATGAGCAGTTCTTC.

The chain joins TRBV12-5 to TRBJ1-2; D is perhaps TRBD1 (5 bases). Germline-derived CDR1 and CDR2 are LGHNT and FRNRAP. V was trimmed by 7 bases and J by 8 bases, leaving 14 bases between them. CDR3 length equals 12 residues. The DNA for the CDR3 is TGTGCTAGTGCTCTAGGGGTGTGGGGCTACACCTTC. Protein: CASALGVWGYTF. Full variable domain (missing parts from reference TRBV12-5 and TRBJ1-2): DARVTQTPRHKVTEMGQEVTMRCQPILGHNTVFWYRQTMMQGLELLAYFRNRAPLDDSGMPKDRFSAEMPDATLATLKIQPSEPRDSAVYFCASALGVWGYTFGSGTRLTVV.

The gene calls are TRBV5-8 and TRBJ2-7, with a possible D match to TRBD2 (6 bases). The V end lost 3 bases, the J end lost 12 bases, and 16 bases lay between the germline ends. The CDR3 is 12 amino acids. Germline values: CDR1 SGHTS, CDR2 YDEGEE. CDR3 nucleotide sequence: TGTGCCAGCAGCTGGACCCTAGCGAGCGGGTACTTC. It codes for CASSWTLASGYF.

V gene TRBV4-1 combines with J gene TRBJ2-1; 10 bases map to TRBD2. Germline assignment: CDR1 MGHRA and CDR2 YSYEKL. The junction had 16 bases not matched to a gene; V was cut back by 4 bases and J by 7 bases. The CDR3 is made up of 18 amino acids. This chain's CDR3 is CASSPGRASGGLKNEQFF. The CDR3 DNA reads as TGCGCCAGCAGCCCAGGCAGGGCTAGCGGGGGATTAAAAAATGAGCAGTTCTTC.

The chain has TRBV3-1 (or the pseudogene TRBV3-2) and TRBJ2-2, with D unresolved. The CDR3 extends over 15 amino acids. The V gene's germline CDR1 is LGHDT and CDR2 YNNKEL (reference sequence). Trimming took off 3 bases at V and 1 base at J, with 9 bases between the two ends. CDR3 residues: CASSQNLLNTGELFF. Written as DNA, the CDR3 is TGTGCCAGCAGCCAGAATCTACTGAACACCGGGGAGCTGTTTTTT.

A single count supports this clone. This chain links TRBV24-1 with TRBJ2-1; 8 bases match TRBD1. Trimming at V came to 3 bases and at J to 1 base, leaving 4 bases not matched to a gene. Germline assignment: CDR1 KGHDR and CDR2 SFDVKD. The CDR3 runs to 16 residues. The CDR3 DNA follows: TGTGCCACCAGTGATCCCGGGACAGGATCCTACAATGAGCAGTTCTTC. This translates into CATSDPGTGSYNEQFF.

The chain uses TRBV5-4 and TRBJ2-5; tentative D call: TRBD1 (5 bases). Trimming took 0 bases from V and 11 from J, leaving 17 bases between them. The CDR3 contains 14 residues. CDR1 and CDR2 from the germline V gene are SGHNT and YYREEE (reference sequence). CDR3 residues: CASSLVAGPGVQYF. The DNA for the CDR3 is TGTGCCAGCAGCTTGGTGGCAGGGCCGGGTGTTCAGTACTTC.

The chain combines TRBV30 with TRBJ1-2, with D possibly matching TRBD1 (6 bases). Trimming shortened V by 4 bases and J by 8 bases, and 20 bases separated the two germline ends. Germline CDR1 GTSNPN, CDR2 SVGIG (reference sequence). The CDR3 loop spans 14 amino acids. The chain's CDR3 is CAWTAKGDPRGYTF. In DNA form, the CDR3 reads TGTGCCTGGACCGCGAAGGGGGATCCCCGGGGCTACACCTTC.

The CDR3 is CAWTFPGGDTQYF. In nucleotides, the CDR3 is TGTGCCTGGACCTTCCCAGGGGGAGATACGCAGTATTTT. The V and J genes are TRBV30 and TRBJ2-3; 7 bases are shared with TRBD1. J gave up 5 bases and V 4 bases, and 6 bases lay outside the gene matches. The CDR3 contains 13 residues. From germline, CDR1 is GTSNPN and CDR2 SVGIG (reference sequence). Combining the CDR3 with reference TRBV30 and TRBJ2-3 gives the whole variable domain SQTIHQWPATLVQPVGSPLSLECTVEGTSNPNLYWYRQAAGRGLQLLFYSVGIGQISSEVPQNLSASRPQDRQFILSSKKLLLSDSGFYLCAWTFPGGDTQYFGPGTRLTVL.

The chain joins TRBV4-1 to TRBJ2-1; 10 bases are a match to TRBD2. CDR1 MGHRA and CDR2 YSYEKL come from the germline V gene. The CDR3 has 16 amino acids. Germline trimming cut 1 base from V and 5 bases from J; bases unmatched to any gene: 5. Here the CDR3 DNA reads TGCGCCAGCAGCCAAGTAGCGGGGGGCCCTAACAATGAGCAGTTCTTC. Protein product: CASSQVAGGPNNEQFF.

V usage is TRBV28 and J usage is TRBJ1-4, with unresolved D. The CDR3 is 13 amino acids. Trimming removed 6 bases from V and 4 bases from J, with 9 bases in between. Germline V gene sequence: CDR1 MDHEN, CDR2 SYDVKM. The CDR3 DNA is TGTGCCAGCAGCCAGCGAGGTAATGAAAAACTGTTTTTT. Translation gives CASSQRGNEKLFF.

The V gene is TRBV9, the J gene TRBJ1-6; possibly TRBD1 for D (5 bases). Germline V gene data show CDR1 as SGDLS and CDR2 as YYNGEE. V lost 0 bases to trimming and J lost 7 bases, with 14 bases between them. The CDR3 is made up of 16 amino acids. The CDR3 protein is CASSVGVSGANSPLHF. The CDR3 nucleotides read TGTGCCAGCAGCGTAGGGGTTTCTGGGGCCAATTCACCCCTCCACTTT.

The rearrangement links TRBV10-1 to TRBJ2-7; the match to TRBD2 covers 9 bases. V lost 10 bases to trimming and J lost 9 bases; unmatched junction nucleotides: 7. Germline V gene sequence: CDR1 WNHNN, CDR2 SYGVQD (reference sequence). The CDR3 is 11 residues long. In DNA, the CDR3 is TGCGCCATCCCAGTAGCGGGAGCGCAGTACTTC. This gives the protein CAIPVAGAQYF.

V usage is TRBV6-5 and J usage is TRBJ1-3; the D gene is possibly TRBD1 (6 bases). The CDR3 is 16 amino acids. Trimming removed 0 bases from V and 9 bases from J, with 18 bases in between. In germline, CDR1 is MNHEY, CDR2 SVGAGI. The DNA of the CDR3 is TGTGCCAGCAGTTACTCGGGGGCCTCCCCGGGGTCCACCATATATTTT. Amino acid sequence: CASSYSGASPGSTIYF.

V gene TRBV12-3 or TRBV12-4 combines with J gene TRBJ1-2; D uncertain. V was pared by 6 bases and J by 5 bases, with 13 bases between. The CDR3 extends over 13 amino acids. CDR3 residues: CASSPFRVYGYTF. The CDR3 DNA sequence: TGTGCCAGCAGCCCATTCCGGGTTTATGGCTACACCTTC.

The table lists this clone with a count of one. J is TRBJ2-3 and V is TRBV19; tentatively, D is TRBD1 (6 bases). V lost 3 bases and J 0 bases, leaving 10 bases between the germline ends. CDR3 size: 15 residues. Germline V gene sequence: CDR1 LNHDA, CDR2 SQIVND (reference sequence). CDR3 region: CASSIGGLSTDTQYF. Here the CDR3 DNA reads TGTGCCAGTAGTATTGGGGGCCTTAGCACAGATACGCAGTATTTT. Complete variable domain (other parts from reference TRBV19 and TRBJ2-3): DGGITQSPKYLFRKEGQNVTLSCEQNLNHDAMYWYRQDPGQGLRLIYYSQIVNDFQKGDIAEGYSVSREKKESFPLTVTSAQKNPTAFYLCASSIGGLSTDTQYFGPGTRLTVL.

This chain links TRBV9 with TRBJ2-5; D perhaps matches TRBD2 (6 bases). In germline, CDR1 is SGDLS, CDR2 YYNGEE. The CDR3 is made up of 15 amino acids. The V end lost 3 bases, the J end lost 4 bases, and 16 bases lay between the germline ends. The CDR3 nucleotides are TGTGCCAGCAGCGATAGTCCTTCGCGGGGAGAGACCCAGTACTTC. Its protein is CASSDSPSRGETQYF.

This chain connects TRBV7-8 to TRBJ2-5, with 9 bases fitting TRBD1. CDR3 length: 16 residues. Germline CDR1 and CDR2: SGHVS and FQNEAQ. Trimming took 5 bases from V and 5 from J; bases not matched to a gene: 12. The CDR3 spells CASSPYRDRVRETQYF. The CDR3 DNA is TGTGCCAGCAGCCCATACCGGGACAGGGTGCGGGAGACCCAGTACTTC.

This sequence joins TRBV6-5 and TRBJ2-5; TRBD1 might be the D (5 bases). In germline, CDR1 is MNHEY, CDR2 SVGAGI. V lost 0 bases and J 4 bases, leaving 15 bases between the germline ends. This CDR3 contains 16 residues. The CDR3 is CASSYSFSTARETQYF. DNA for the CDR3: TGTGCCAGCAGTTACTCGTTTTCGACAGCAAGAGAGACCCAGTACTTC.

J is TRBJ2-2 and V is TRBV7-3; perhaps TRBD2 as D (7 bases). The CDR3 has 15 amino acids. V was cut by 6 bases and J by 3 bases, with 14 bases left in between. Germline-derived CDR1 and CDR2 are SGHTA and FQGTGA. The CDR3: CASRTGGAHTGELFF. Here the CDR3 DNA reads TGTGCCAGCAGGACTGGGGGGGCACACACCGGGGAGCTGTTTTTT.

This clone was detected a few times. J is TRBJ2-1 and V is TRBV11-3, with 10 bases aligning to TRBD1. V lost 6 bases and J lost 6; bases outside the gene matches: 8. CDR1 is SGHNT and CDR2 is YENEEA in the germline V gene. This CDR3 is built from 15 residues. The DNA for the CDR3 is TGTGCCAGCAGTCCCCCCGGGACAGGGGCCAATGAGCAGTTCTTC. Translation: CASSPPGTGANEQFF.

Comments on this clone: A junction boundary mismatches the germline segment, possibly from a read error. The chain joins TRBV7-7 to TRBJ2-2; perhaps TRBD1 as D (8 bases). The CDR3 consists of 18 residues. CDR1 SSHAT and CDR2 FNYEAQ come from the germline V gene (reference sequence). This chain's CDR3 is CASSLEVREDRVPGELFF. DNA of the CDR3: TGTGCTAGCAGCTTAGAAGTCCGGGAGGACAGGGTCCCCGGGGAGCTGTTTTTT.

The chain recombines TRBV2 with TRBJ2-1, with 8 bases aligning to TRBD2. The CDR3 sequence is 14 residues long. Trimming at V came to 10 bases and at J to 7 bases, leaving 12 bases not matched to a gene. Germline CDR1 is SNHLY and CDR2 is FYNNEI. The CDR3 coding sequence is TGTGCCACTTCAGCGGGAGCTGTATCAAATGAGCAGTTCTTC. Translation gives CATSAGAVSNEQFF.